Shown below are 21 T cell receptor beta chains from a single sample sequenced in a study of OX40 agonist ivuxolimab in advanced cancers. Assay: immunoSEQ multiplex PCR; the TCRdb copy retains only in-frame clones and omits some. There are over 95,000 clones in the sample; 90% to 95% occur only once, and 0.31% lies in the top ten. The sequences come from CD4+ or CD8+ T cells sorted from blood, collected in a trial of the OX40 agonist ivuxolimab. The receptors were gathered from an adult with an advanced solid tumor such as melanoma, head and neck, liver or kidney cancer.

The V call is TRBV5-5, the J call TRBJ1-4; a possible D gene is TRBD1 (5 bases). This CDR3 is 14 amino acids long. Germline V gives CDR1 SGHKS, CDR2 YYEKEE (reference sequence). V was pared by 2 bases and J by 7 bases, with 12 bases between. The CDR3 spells CASSFVSGAEKLFF. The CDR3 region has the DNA TGTGCCAGCAGCTTCGTCTCTGGGGCTGAAAAACTGTTTTTT.

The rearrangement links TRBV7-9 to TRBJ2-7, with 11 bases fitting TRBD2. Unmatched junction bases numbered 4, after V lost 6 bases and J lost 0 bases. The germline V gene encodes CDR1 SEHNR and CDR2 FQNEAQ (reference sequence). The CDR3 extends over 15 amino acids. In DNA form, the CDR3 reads TGTGCCAGCAGGGCTAGCGGGGGGAGCTCCTACGAGCAGTACTTC. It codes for CASRASGGSSYEQYF. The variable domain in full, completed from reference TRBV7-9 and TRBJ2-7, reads DTGVSQNPRHKITKRGQNVTFRCDPISEHNRLYWYRQTLGQGPEFLTYFQNEAQLEKSRLLSDRFSAERPKGSFSTLEIQRTEQGDSAMYLCASRASGGSSYEQYFGPGTRLTVT.

The CDR3 spells CASSQDGRQSSYEQYF. The CDR3 DNA follows: TGCGCCAGCAGCCAAGATGGCCGGCAGAGCTCCTACGAGCAGTACTTC. J is TRBJ2-7 and V is TRBV4-3; D unclear. V dropped 0 bases and J dropped 0 bases, with 12 bases sitting between them. The germline gives CDR1 LGHNA, CDR2 YSLEER. The CDR3 consists of 16 residues.

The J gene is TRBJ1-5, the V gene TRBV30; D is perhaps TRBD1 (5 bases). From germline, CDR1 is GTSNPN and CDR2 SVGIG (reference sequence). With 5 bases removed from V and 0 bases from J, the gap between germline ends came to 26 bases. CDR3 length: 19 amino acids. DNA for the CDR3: TGTGCCTGGGTGTACCCGGCCGGGGCCGCGGGTCATAGCAATCAGCCCCAGCATTTT. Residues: CAWVYPAGAAGHSNQPQHF.

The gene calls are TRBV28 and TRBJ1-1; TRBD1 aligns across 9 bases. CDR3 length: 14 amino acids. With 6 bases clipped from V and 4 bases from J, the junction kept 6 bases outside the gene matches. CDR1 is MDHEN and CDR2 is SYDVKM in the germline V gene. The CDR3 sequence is CASRPGTGITEAFF. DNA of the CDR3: TGTGCCAGCAGGCCCGGGACAGGGATCACTGAAGCTTTCTTT.

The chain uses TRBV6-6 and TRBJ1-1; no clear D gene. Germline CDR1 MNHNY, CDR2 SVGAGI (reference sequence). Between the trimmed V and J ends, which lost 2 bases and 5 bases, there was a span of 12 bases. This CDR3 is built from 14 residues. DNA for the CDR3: TGTGCCAGCAGTTACCGGGTTCGCGTAACTGAAGCTTTCTTT. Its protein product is CASSYRVRVTEAFF.

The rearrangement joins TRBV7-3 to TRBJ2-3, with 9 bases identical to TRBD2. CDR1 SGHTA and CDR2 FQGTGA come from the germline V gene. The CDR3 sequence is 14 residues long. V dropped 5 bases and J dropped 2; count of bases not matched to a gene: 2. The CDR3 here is CASSLAGLTDTQYF. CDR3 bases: TGTGCCAGCAGCCTAGCGGGGCTCACAGATACGCAGTATTTT. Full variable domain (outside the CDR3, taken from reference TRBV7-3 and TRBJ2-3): GAGVSQTPSNKVTEKGKYVELRCDPISGHTALYWYRQSLGQGPEFLIYFQGTGAADDSGLPNDRFFAVRPEGSVSTLKIQRTERGDSAVYLCASSLAGLTDTQYFGPGTRLTVL.

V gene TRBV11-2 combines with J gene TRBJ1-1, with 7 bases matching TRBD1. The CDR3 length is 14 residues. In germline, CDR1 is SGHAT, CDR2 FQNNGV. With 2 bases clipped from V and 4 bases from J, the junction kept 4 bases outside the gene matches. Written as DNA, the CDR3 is TGTGCCAGCAGCTTACGACAGGGAGGCACTGAAGCTTTCTTT. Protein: CASSLRQGGTEAFF. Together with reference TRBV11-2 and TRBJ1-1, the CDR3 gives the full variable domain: EAGVAQSPRYKIIEKRQSVAFWCNPISGHATLYWYQQILGQGPKLLIQFQNNGVVDDSQLPKDRFSAERLKGVDSTLKIQPAKLEDSAVYLCASSLRQGGTEAFFGQGTRLTVV.

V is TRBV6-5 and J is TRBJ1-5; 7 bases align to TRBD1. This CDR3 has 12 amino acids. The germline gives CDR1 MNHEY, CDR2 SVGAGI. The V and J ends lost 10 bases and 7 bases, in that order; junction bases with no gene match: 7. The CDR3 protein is CAITQGEQPQHF. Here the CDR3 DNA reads TGTGCCATCACCCAGGGGGAACAGCCCCAGCATTTT.

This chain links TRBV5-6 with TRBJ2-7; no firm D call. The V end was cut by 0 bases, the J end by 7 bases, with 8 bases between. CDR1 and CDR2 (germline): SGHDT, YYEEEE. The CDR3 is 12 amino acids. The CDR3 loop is CASSLVVGEQYF. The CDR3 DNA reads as TGTGCCAGCAGCTTGGTTGTCGGAGAGCAGTACTTC.

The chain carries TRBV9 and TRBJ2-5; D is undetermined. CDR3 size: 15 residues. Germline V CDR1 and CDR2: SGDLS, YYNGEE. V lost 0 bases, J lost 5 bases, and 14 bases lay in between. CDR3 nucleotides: TGTGCCAGCAGCGTAGAAACGTCCATTCCGGAGACCCAGTACTTC. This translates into CASSVETSIPETQYF.

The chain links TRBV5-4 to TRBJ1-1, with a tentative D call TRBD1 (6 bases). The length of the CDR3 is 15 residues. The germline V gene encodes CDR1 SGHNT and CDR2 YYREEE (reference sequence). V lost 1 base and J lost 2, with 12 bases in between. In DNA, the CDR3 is TGTGCCAGCAGCTTGAATAGACAGGACAACACTGAAGCTTTCTTT. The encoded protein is CASSLNRQDNTEAFF.

The CDR3 DNA is TGTGCCAGCAGTTTTCTGGGTGGCAATCAGCCCCAGCATTTT. Translated, it gives CASSFLGGNQPQHF. The rearrangement links TRBV27 to TRBJ1-5; no clear D. V dropped 3 bases and J dropped 2 bases, with 8 bases sitting between them. CDR1 is MNHEY, CDR2 SMNVEV, per germline (reference sequence). CDR3 length: 14 amino acids.

Here the CDR3 DNA reads TGTGCCAGCTCAATTACGACAGGGCGGGGGACTGGGGCCAACGTCCTGACTTTC. Translated, it gives CASSITTGRGTGANVLTF. The chain recombines TRBV18 with TRBJ2-6, with D perhaps TRBD1 or TRBD2 (7 bases each). CDR3 length equals 18 residues. V lost 5 bases and J 2 bases, leaving 19 bases between the germline ends. Germline CDR1 is KGHSH and CDR2 is LQKENI.

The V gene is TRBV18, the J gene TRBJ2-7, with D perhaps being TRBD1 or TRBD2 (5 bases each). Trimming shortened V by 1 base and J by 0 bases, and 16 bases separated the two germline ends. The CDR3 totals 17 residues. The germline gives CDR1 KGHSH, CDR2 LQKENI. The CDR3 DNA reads TGTGCCAGCTCACCACGGCTACGAGGGGCAAGCTCCTACGAGCAGTACTTC. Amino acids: CASSPRLRGASSYEQYF.

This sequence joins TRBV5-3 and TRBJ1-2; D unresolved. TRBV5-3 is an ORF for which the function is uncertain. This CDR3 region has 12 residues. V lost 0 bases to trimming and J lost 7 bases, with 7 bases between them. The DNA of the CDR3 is TGTGCCAGAAGCTTGGCAGGAGGTGGCTACACCTTC. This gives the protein CARSLAGGGYTF.

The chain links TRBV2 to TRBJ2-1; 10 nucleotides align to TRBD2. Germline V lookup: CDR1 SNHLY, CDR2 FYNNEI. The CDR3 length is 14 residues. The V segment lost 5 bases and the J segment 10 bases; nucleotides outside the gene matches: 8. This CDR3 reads CASSPPSGRGEQFF. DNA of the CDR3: TGTGCCAGCAGTCCCCCTAGCGGGAGAGGAGAGCAGTTCTTC.

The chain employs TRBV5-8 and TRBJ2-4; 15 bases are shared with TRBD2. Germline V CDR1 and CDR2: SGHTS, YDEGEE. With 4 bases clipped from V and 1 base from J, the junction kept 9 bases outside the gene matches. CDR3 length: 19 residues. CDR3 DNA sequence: TGTGCCAGCAGCAGAGGACGCGGACTAGCGGGAGGGGCCAAAAACATTCAGTACTTC. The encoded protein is CASSRGRGLAGGAKNIQYF.

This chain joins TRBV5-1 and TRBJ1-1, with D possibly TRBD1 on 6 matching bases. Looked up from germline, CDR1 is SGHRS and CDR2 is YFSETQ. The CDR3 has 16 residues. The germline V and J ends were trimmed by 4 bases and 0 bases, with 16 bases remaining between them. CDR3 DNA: TGCGCCAGCAGCGTACAGGGAGCGGGCGTGAACACTGAAGCTTTCTTT. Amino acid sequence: CASSVQGAGVNTEAFF.

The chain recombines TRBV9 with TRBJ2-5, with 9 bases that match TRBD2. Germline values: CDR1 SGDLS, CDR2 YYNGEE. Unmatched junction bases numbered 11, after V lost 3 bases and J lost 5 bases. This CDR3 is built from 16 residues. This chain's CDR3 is CASSALAGGPGETQYF. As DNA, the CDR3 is TGTGCCAGCAGCGCCCTGGCGGGAGGGCCGGGGGAGACCCAGTACTTC.

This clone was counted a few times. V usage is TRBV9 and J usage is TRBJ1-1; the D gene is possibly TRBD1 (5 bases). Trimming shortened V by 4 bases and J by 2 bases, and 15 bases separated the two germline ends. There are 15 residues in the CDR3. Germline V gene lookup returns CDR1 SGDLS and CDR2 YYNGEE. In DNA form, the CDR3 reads TGTGCCAGCAGCTCTAGCCCGGGGGGTAACACTGAAGCTTTCTTT. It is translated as CASSSSPGGNTEAFF. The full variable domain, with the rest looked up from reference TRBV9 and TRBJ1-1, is DSGVTQTPKHLITATGQRVTLRCSPRSGDLSVYWYQQSLDQGLQFLIQYYNGEERAKGNILERFSAQQFPDLHSELNLSSLELGDSALYFCASSSSPGGNTEAFFGQGTRLTVV.